A single sample is the source of the 5 T cell receptor beta chains below, sequenced in a study of shared clonotypes between healthy human individuals (dated by TCRdb to 2018 to 2020). Library construction relied on the immunoSEQ multiplex PCR assay. This is the immuneACCESS table as TCRdb keeps it, with only in-frame sequences that have V and J called. A part of the clones is gone; compared with another copy, unresolved V genes explain less than half, and the rest is unexplained. The sample table contains about 2.1 million clones; only one count was recorded for around 93% of them. Of the sample, 1.5% to 2% is held by the ten largest clones. CD8 naive samples were obtained by positive selection for CCR7 among CD45RO-negative cells, yielding a CD45RA+CCR7+ population from which TemRA cells were excluded. Material for sequencing was naive CD8+ T cells from PBMCs. Per the publication, the cell subset or site label means: CD45RA+CCR7+. The receptors were sampled from a man between 18 and 35 years old in good health. Some clones in this sample may be carry-over from other donors' samples.

This sequence joins TRBV7-8 and TRBJ2-1, with 7 bases lining up with TRBD2. The length of the CDR3 is 15 residues. Germline CDR1 reads SGHVS; CDR2 reads FQNEAQ. J was trimmed by 9 bases and V by 1 base; bases with no gene match: 9. The CDR3 sequence is CASSLGRGSGAEQFF. The CDR3 bases are TGTGCCAGCAGCTTAGGGCGCGGGAGCGGGGCTGAGCAGTTCTTC.

The chain recombines TRBV28 with TRBJ2-1, with D possibly TRBD1 on 5 matching bases. From germline, CDR1 is MDHEN and CDR2 SYDVKM. The germline V and J ends were trimmed by 3 bases and 9 bases, with 9 bases remaining between them. The CDR3 sequence is 12 residues long. The CDR3 here is CASSFRDGEQFF. In DNA, the CDR3 is TGTGCCAGCAGTTTCAGGGATGGTGAGCAGTTCTTC.

This chain connects TRBV13 to TRBJ1-1; D unresolved. V lost 7 bases and J lost 1, with 13 bases in between. Germline lookup yields CDR1 PRHDT and CDR2 FYEKMQ (reference sequence). The CDR3 has 14 amino acids. CDR3 protein: CASTHFGGNTEAFF. The CDR3 DNA sequence: TGTGCCAGCACCCACTTTGGTGGGAACACTGAAGCTTTCTTT.

This clone was recorded once. J is TRBJ2-3 and V is TRBV27, with D hard to call. Trimming stripped 2 bases from V and 4 bases from J, with 7 bases between. Germline assignment: CDR1 MNHEY and CDR2 SMNVEV (reference sequence). The CDR3 has 13 amino acids. The CDR3 region is CASSLVFADTQYF. CDR3 nucleotide sequence: TGTGCCAGCAGTTTAGTATTCGCAGATACGCAGTATTTT.

The rearrangement joins TRBV6-1 to TRBJ1-2, with a possible D match to TRBD1 (6 bases). The CDR3 consists of 16 residues. CDR1 and CDR2 (germline): MNHNS, SASEGT. V was pared by 4 bases and J by 4 bases, with 19 bases between. The CDR3 reads CASSASTGLVVYGYTF. The CDR3 DNA reads as TGTGCCAGCAGTGCGTCCACAGGGTTGGTTGTCTATGGCTACACCTTC.